What follows are 29 T cell receptor beta chains derived from one specimen sequenced in a study of blood T cell repertoires in COVID-19. Profiled with immunoSEQ multiplex PCR; TCRdb holds only in-frame clones, not every one. The table has 280,000 or so clones, approximately 84% seen once. Sequencing was performed on peripheral blood. The receptors stem from a woman in her 30s who had recovered from COVID-19.

The chain employs TRBV11-2 and TRBJ1-4; D might be TRBD1 (5 bases). The CDR3 has 14 residues. Trimming stripped 4 bases from V and 2 bases from J, with 8 bases between. Germline-derived CDR1 and CDR2 are SGHAT and FQNNGV. The CDR3 sequence: CASSSGVTNEKLFF. The CDR3 nucleotides read TGTGCCAGCAGCTCGGGGGTTACTAATGAAAAACTGTTTTTT.

This chain connects TRBV28 to TRBJ2-1; D not certain. CDR1 is MDHEN and CDR2 is SYDVKM in the germline V gene. V was pared by 4 bases and J by 0 bases, with 10 bases between. CDR3 length: 15 amino acids. CDR3 protein: CASSSNILSYNEQFF. The CDR3 nucleotides read TGTGCCAGCAGTTCGAACATCCTCTCCTACAATGAGCAGTTCTTC.

The rearrangement uses TRBV6-5 and TRBJ2-2, with TRBD2 matching 7 bases. V lost 9 bases and J lost 8; bases outside the gene matches: 15. The germline gives CDR1 MNHEY, CDR2 SVGAGI. The CDR3 totals 15 residues. CDR3 loop: CASGPSGGYPGELFF. The CDR3 DNA reads as TGTGCCAGTGGGCCGTCGGGGGGTTACCCTGGGGAGCTGTTTTTT.

A note on this clone: Other nucleotide sequences from this sample produce the same CDR3. The genes are TRBV9 and TRBJ2-2, with 10 bases fitting TRBD2. Trimming at V came to 0 bases and at J to 4 bases, leaving 3 bases not matched to a gene. CDR1 and CDR2 (germline): SGDLS, YYNGEE. The CDR3 runs to 16 residues. DNA of the CDR3: TGTGCCAGCAGCGTAGCTAGCGGGAGACGCACCGGGGAGCTGTTTTTT. Translating gives CASSVASGRRTGELFF.

The rearrangement uses TRBV19 and TRBJ2-7; D might be TRBD1 (5 bases). The CDR3 length is 13 residues. Germline loops: CDR1 LNHDA, CDR2 SQIVND (reference sequence). V lost 5 bases to trimming and J lost 2 bases, with 10 bases between them. Here the CDR3 reads CASSLQETYEQYF. CDR3 DNA sequence: TGTGCCAGTAGTTTACAGGAAACCTACGAGCAGTACTTC.

The J gene is TRBJ1-4, the V gene TRBV30, with a tentative D call TRBD1 (6 bases). The CDR3 sequence is 14 residues long. The germline V and J ends were trimmed by 5 bases and 3 bases, with 13 bases remaining between them. Looked up from germline, CDR1 is GTSNPN and CDR2 is SVGIG (reference sequence). The CDR3, as DNA: TGTGCCTGGGGGGCCCAGGGGCCTAATGAAAAACTGTTTTTT. Translated, it gives CAWGAQGPNEKLFF.

The chain is built from TRBV21-1 and TRBJ2-5; the D call of TRBD1 is as the table states it, not checked on the DNA. TRBV21-1 is listed as a pseudogene. The CDR3 has 15 residues. CDR3 DNA sequence: TGTGCCAGCAGCGAAAAGACAGGGGCTGGGGAGACCCAGTACTTC. It yields the protein CASSEKTGAGETQYF.

The chain combines TRBV11-2 with TRBJ2-2, with 8 bases lining up with TRBD1. The CDR3 spans 13 residues. Germline CDR1 and CDR2: SGHAT and FQNNGV. Trimming cost V 3 bases and J 7 bases; bases outside gene matches: 1. The CDR3 DNA reads as TGTGCCAGCAGCTTGGACAGGGTCGGGGAGCTGTTTTTT. Encoded protein: CASSLDRVGELFF. The variable domain in full, completed from reference TRBV11-2 and TRBJ2-2, reads EAGVAQSPRYKIIEKRQSVAFWCNPISGHATLYWYQQILGQGPKLLIQFQNNGVVDDSQLPKDRFSAERLKGVDSTLKIQPAKLEDSAVYLCASSLDRVGELFFGEGSRLTVL.

This clone came up once. This chain connects TRBV18 to TRBJ1-4; maybe TRBD1 (5 bases). The CDR3 runs 15 residues. CDR1 and CDR2 from the germline V gene are KGHSH and LQKENI. V was clipped by 0 bases and J by 7 bases, with 12 bases between them. The CDR3 nucleotides read TGTGCCAGCTCACCACCCGGCAGGGCCGGTGAAAAACTGTTTTTT. This codes for CASSPPGRAGEKLFF.

This rearrangement joins TRBV5-1 to TRBJ2-2, with unresolved D. Per the germline V gene, CDR1 is SGHRS and CDR2 is YFSETQ. This CDR3 has 15 amino acids. Trimming pared 4 bases from V and 1 base from J, leaving 11 bases between. In DNA, the CDR3 is TGCGCCAGCAGCCCGAGGTCCCAGAACACCGGGGAGCTGTTTTTT. Encoded protein: CASSPRSQNTGELFF.

The V and J genes are TRBV19 and TRBJ2-1; maybe TRBD2 (5 bases). V was pared by 5 bases and J by 8 bases, with 16 bases between. The CDR3 loop spans 14 amino acids. CDR1 LNHDA and CDR2 SQIVND come from the germline V gene (reference sequence). The CDR3: CASSPPGSGDEQFF. CDR3 nucleotide sequence: TGTGCCAGTAGTCCCCCGGGGTCCGGTGATGAGCAGTTCTTC. The whole variable domain, filled in from reference TRBV19 and TRBJ2-1, reads DGGITQSPKYLFRKEGQNVTLSCEQNLNHDAMYWYRQDPGQGLRLIYYSQIVNDFQKGDIAEGYSVSREKKESFPLTVTSAQKNPTAFYLCASSPPGSGDEQFFGPGTRLTVL.

V and J are TRBV12-3 or TRBV12-4 and TRBJ1-5, with D possibly matching TRBD1 (5 bases). Trimming shortened V by 3 bases and J by 7 bases, and 10 bases separated the two germline ends. CDR3 length equals 13 residues. The CDR3 here is CASSFDRGQPQHF. In nucleotides, the CDR3 is TGTGCCAGCAGTTTTGATAGGGGCCAGCCCCAGCATTTT.

The chain employs TRBV12-3 or TRBV12-4 and TRBJ1-2; no definite D call. The CDR3 totals 12 residues. The ends were cut back, 4 bases at V and 5 bases at J, with 8 bases in the middle. The CDR3 sequence: CASSWAAYGYTF. CDR3 nucleotide sequence: TGTGCCAGCAGTTGGGCTGCGTATGGCTACACCTTC.

This clone came up a few times. The chain couples TRBV5-4 to TRBJ1-6; D is perhaps TRBD1 (5 bases). V lost 3 bases, J lost 7 bases, and 20 bases lay in between. This CDR3 spans 17 amino acids. Germline CDR1 SGHNT, CDR2 YYREEE (reference sequence). Written as DNA, the CDR3 is TGTGCCAGCAGCTCTAATGGGCGGACACCGACAAATTCACCCCTCCACTTT. Its translation: CASSSNGRTPTNSPLHF.

The chain uses TRBV6-5 and TRBJ1-1; perhaps TRBD1 as D (6 bases). CDR3 length equals 15 residues. V was cut by 5 bases and J by 0 bases, with 13 bases left in between. CDR1 is MNHEY, CDR2 SVGAGI, per germline. The CDR3 protein is CASSRPGGLNTEAFF. Here the CDR3 DNA reads TGTGCCAGCAGTCGTCCGGGGGGGCTGAACACTGAAGCTTTCTTT.

This clone came up many times. This chain links TRBV6-6 with TRBJ2-2; unclear D gene. V was pared by 4 bases and J by 8 bases, with 8 bases between. Germline loops: CDR1 MNHNY, CDR2 SVGAGI (reference sequence). The CDR3 consists of 12 residues. CDR3 DNA sequence: TGTGCCAGCAGTTCCTCGTCTGGGGAGCTGTTTTTT. This translates into CASSSSSGELFF.

This chain uses TRBV4-1 with TRBJ2-3, with D perhaps matching TRBD1 (6 bases). V was shortened by 1 base and J by 4 bases, with 15 bases between the two germline ends. The CDR3 sequence is 16 residues long. Germline V CDR1 and CDR2: MGHRA, YSYEKL. CDR3 sequence reads: CASSQADSGYADTQYF. The CDR3 coding sequence is TGCGCCAGCAGCCAAGCGGACAGTGGGTATGCAGATACGCAGTATTTT.

V usage is TRBV27 and J usage is TRBJ2-7; no clear D. Germline V gene data show CDR1 as MNHEY and CDR2 as SMNVEV (reference sequence). Trimming removed 6 bases at V and 2 bases at J, with 5 bases between. This CDR3 has 11 amino acids. The CDR3 DNA sequence: TGTGCCAGCAGGGCCACCTACGAGCAGTACTTC. Protein: CASRATYEQYF.

V is TRBV19 and J is TRBJ2-1; the match to TRBD2 covers 13 bases. After removal of 5 bases from V and 1 base from J, the junction contained 2 bases not matched to a gene. CDR3 length: 16 residues. Germline assignment: CDR1 LNHDA and CDR2 SQIVND (reference sequence). CDR3 sequence reads: CASSLTSGRSYNEQFF. The CDR3 nucleotides are TGTGCCAGTAGTCTGACTAGCGGGAGGTCCTACAATGAGCAGTTCTTC.

The V and J genes are TRBV9 and TRBJ2-1; TRBD2 is a possible D gene (5 bases). This CDR3 has 15 amino acids. The V and J ends lost 0 bases and 7 bases respectively, with 14 bases between them. Looked up from germline, CDR1 is SGDLS and CDR2 is YYNGEE. The CDR3 DNA reads as TGTGCCAGCAGCGTAGATGGGAGTCAATTGAATGAGCAGTTCTTC. As protein: CASSVDGSQLNEQFF.

The gene calls are TRBV7-8 and TRBJ1-4; D is possibly TRBD1 (6 bases). Trimming left V 5 bases short and J 5 bases short, with 15 bases between. The CDR3 sequence is 15 residues long. Germline lookup yields CDR1 SGHVS and CDR2 FQNEAQ. The CDR3: CASSKGGVGNEKLFF. CDR3 DNA: TGTGCCAGCAGCAAAGGGGGGGTAGGGAATGAAAAACTGTTTTTT. Together with reference TRBV7-8 and TRBJ1-4, the CDR3 gives the full variable domain: GAGVSQSPRYKVAKRGQDVALRCDPISGHVSLFWYQQALGQGPEFLTYFQNEAQLDKSGLPSDRFFAERPEGSVSTLKIQRTQQEDSAVYLCASSKGGVGNEKLFFGSGTQLSVL.

The chain uses TRBV19 and TRBJ2-3; D is possibly TRBD1 (5 bases). Germline assignment: CDR1 LNHDA and CDR2 SQIVND (reference sequence). V was shortened by 4 bases and J by 8 bases, with 13 bases between the two germline ends. This CDR3 has 13 amino acids. The CDR3 nucleotides are TGTGCCAGTAGTACCGGAGACAGAGTTACGCAGTATTTT. Translated: CASSTGDRVTQYF.

The chain carries TRBV28 and TRBJ2-7; 7 bases agree with TRBD1. The V gene end was trimmed by 5 bases and the J gene end by 6 bases; junction bases not matched to a gene: 4. The germline V gene has CDR1 MDHEN and CDR2 SYDVKM. The CDR3 has 12 amino acids. In nucleotides, the CDR3 is TGTGCCAGCAGTCAACAGGGGAGCGAGCAGTACTTC. This translates into CASSQQGSEQYF.

V gene TRBV5-4 combines with J gene TRBJ2-7; weak D call: TRBD1 (6 bases). This CDR3 contains 16 residues. Germline assignment: CDR1 SGHNT and CDR2 YYREEE (reference sequence). V was clipped by 4 bases and J by 3 bases, with 20 bases between them. In DNA, the CDR3 is TGTGCCAGCAGCACACTATCCGGGACACTTGACTACGAGCAGTACTTC. Translating gives CASSTLSGTLDYEQYF.

V is TRBV5-1 and J is TRBJ2-7; maybe TRBD1 (6 bases). Looked up from germline, CDR1 is SGHRS and CDR2 is YFSETQ. The CDR3 totals 13 residues. V lost 0 bases to trimming and J lost 3 bases, with 7 bases between them. The CDR3 sequence is CASSLETGYEQYF. The CDR3 coding sequence is TGCGCCAGCAGCTTGGAGACAGGCTACGAGCAGTACTTC.

The genes are TRBV6-5 and TRBJ1-1; the D is unclear. The CDR3 loop spans 14 amino acids. Trimming shortened V by 5 bases and J by 1 base, and 11 bases separated the two germline ends. Germline loops: CDR1 MNHEY, CDR2 SVGAGI. CDR3 residues: CASSPIDWNTEAFF. CDR3 sequence (DNA): TGTGCCAGCAGTCCAATCGACTGGAACACTGAAGCTTTCTTT.

The V call is TRBV7-6, the J call TRBJ2-5, with D maybe TRBD2 (6 bases). CDR1 and CDR2 (germline): SGHVS, FNYEAQ. CDR3 length equals 14 residues. Trimming shortened V by 4 bases and J by 3 bases, and 12 bases separated the two germline ends. CDR3 sequence: CASSSGTLEETQYF. The DNA of the CDR3 is TGTGCCAGCAGCTCCGGGACTCTCGAAGAGACCCAGTACTTC.

This chain uses TRBV3-1 (or the pseudogene TRBV3-2) with TRBJ1-1; 8 positions agree with TRBD1. Germline CDR1 is LGHDT and CDR2 is YNNKEL (reference sequence). The ends lost 6 bases at V and 4 bases at J; junction bases unmatched: 16. This CDR3 contains 17 residues. CDR3 DNA sequence: TGTGCCAGCAGTCCCCTCGGACAGGGAGGTACTGGCACTGAAGCTTTCTTT. Translation gives CASSPLGQGGTGTEAFF.

The chain links TRBV14 to TRBJ1-2; the D gene is possibly TRBD1 (6 bases). With 3 bases removed from V and 5 bases from J, the gap between germline ends came to 13 bases. The V gene's germline CDR1 is SGHDN and CDR2 FVKESK. The CDR3 has 14 amino acids. This chain's CDR3 is CASSHQQGLYGYTF. CDR3 nucleotides: TGTGCCAGCAGCCACCAACAGGGTTTATATGGCTACACCTTC. Supplemented by reference TRBV14 and TRBJ1-2, the full variable domain reads EAGVTQFPSHSVIEKGQTVTLRCDPISGHDNLYWYRRVMGKEIKFLLHFVKESKQDESGMPNNRFLAERTGGTYSTLKVQPAELEDSGVYFCASSHQQGLYGYTFGSGTRLTVV.